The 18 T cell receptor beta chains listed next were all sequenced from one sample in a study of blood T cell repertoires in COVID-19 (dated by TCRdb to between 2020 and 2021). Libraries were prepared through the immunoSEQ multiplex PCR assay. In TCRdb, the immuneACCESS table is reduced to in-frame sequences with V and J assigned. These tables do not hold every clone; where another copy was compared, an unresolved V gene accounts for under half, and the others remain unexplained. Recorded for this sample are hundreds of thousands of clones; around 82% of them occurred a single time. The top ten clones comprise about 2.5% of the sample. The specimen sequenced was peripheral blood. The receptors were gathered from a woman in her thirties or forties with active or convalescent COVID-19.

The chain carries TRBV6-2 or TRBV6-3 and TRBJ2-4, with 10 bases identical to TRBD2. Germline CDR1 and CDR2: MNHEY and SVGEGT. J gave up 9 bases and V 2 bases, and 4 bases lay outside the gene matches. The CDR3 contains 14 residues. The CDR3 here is CASSYGSGGGIQYF. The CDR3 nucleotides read TGTGCCAGCAGTTACGGGAGCGGGGGGGGCATTCAGTACTTC.

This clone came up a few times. In nucleotides, the CDR3 is TGTGCCAGCTCACGCGCGGGATCCGGGCTCGACTATGGCTACACCTTC. This encodes CASSRAGSGLDYGYTF. The chain is built from TRBV18 and TRBJ1-2; D is undetermined. Trimming stripped 4 bases from V and 3 bases from J, with 18 bases between. This CDR3 region has 16 residues. CDR1 and CDR2 (germline): KGHSH, LQKENI.

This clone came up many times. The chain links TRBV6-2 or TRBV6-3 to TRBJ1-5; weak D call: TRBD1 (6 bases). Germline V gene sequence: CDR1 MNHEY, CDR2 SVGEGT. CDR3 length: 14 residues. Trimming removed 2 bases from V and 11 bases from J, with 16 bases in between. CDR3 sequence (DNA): TGTGCCAGCAGTTACGGGGGCCCAGCACGGGCCCAGCATTTT. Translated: CASSYGGPARAQHF.

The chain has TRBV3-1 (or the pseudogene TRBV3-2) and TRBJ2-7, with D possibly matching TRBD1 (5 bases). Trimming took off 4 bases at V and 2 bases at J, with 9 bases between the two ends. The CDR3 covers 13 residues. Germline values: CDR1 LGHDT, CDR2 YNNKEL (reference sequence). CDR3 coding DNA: TGTGCCAGCAGCCTCTGGACAACCTACGAGCAGTACTTC. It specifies CASSLWTTYEQYF.

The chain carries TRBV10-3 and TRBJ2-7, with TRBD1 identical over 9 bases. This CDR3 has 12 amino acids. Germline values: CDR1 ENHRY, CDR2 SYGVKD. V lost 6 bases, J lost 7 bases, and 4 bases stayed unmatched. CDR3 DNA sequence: TGTGCCATCAGAAGGACAGGGGATGAGCAGTACTTC. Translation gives CAIRRTGDEQYF.

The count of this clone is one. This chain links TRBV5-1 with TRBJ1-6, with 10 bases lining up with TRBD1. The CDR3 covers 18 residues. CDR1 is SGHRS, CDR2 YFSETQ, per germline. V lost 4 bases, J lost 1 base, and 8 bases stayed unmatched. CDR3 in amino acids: CASSGTGTGESYNSPLHF. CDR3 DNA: TGCGCCAGCAGCGGGACCGGGACAGGGGAATCCTATAATTCACCCCTCCACTTT.

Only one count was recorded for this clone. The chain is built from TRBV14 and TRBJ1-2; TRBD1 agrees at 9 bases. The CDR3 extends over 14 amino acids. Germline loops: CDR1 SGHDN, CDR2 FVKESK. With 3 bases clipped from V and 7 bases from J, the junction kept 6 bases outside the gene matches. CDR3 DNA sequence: TGTGCCAGCAGCCACAACAGGGGGCGCGGTGGCTACACCTTC. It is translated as CASSHNRGRGGYTF.

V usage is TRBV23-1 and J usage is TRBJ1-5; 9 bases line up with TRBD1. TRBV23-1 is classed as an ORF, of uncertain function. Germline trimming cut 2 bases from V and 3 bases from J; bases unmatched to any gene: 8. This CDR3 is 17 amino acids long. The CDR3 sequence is CASSQRGGTGLNQPQHF. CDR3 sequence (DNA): TGCGCCAGCAGTCAAAGGGGGGGGACAGGGCTCAATCAGCCCCAGCATTTT.

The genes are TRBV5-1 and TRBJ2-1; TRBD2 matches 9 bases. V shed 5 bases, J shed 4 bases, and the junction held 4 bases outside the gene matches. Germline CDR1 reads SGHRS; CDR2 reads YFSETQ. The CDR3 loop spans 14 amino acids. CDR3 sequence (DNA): TGCGCCAGCAGGCAAGCGGGGGGATACAATGAGCAGTTCTTC. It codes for CASRQAGGYNEQFF.

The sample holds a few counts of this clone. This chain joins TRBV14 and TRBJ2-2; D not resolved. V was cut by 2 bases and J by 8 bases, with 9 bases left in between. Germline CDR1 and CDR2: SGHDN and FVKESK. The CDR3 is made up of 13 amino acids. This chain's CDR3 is CASSQSLEGELFF. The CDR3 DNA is TGTGCCAGCAGCCAATCCTTAGAAGGGGAGCTGTTTTTT.

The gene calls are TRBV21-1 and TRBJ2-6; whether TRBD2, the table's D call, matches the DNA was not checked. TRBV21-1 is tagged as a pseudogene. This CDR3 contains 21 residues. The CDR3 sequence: CASSGGNDLSGRSSGANVLTF. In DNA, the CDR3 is TGTGCCAGCAGCGGAGGAAACGACCTCTCTGGGCGTTCCTCTGGGGCCAACGTCCTGACTTTC.

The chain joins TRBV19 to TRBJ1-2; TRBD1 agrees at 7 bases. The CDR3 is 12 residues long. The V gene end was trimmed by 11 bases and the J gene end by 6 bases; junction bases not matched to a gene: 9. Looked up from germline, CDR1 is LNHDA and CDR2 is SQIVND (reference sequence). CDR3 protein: CAGADRWDGYTF. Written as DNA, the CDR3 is TGTGCCGGCGCGGACAGGTGGGATGGCTACACCTTC.

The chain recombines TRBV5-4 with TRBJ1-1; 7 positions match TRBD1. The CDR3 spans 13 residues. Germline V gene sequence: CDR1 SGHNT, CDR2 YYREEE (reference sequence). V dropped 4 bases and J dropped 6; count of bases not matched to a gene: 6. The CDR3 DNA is TGTGCCAGCAGCGACAGGGTTCGGGCTGAAGCTTTCTTT. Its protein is CASSDRVRAEAFF.

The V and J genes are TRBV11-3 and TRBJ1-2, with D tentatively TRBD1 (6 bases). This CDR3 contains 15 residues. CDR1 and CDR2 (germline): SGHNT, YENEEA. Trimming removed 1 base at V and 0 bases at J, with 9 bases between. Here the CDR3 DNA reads TGTGCCAGCAGCTTAGGAGGGGGGGCTAACTATGGCTACACCTTC. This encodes CASSLGGGANYGYTF.

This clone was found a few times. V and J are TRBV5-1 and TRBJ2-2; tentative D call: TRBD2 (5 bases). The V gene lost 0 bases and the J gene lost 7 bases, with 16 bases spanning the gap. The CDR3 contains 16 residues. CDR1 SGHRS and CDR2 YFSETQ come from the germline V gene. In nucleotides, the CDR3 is TGCGCCAGCAGCTTGGATCCAGGAGGTTTGGGCGGGGAGCTGTTTTTT. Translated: CASSLDPGGLGGELFF. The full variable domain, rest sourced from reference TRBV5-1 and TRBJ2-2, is KAGVTQTPRYLIKTRGQQVTLSCSPISGHRSVSWYQQTPGQGLQFLFEYFSETQRNKGNFPGRFSGRQFSNSRSEMNVSTLELGDSALYLCASSLDPGGLGGELFFGEGSRLTVL.

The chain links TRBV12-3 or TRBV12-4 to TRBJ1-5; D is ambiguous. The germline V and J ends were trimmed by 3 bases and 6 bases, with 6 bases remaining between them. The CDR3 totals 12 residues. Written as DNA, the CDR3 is TGTGCCAGCAGTTTGGCGGGTCAGCCCCAGCATTTT. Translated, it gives CASSLAGQPQHF.

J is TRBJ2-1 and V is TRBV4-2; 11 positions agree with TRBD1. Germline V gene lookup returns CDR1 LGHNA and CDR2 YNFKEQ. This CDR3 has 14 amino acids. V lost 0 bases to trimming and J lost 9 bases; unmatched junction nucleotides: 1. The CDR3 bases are TGTGCCAGCAGCCAAGAGGGGACAGGGGGTGAGCAGTTCTTC. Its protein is CASSQEGTGGEQFF.

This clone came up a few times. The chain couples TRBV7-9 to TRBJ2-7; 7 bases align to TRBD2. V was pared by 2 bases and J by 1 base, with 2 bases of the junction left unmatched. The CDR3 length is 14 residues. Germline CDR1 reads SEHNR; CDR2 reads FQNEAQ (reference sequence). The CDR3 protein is CASSLTGGSYEQYF. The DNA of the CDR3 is TGTGCCAGCAGCTTAACGGGAGGATCCTACGAGCAGTACTTC.